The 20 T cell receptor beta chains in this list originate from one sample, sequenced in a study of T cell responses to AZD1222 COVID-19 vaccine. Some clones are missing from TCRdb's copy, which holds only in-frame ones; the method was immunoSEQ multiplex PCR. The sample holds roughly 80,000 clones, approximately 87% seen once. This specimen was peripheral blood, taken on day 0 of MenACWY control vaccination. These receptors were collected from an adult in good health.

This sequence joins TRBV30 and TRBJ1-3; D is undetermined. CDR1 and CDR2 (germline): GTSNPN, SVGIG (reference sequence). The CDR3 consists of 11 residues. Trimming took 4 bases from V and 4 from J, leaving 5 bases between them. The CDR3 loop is CAWNGGNTIYF. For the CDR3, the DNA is TGTGCCTGGAACGGCGGAAACACCATATATTTT. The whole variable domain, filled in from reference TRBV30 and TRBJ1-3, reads SQTIHQWPATLVQPVGSPLSLECTVEGTSNPNLYWYRQAAGRGLQLLFYSVGIGQISSEVPQNLSASRPQDRQFILSSKKLLLSDSGFYLCAWNGGNTIYFGEGSWLTVV.

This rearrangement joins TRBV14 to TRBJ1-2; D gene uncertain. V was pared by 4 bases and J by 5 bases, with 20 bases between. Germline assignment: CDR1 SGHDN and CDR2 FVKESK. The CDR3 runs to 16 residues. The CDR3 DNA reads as TGTGCCAGCAGCCCCATGGGGAGAGGGTCATTTTATGGCTACACCTTC. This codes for CASSPMGRGSFYGYTF.

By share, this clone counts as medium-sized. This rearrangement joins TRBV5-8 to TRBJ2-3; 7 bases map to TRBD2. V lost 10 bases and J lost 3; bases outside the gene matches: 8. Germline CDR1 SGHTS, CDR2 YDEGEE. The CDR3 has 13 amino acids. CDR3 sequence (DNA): TGTGCCTCCGGGAGGATGGATACAGATACGCAGTATTTT. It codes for CASGRMDTDTQYF. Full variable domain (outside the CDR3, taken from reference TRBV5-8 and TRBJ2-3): EAGVTQSPTHLIKTRGQQATLRCSPISGHTSVYWYQQALGLGLQFLLWYDEGEERNRGNFPPRFSGRQFPNYSSELNVNALELEDSALYLCASGRMDTDTQYFGPGTRLTVL.

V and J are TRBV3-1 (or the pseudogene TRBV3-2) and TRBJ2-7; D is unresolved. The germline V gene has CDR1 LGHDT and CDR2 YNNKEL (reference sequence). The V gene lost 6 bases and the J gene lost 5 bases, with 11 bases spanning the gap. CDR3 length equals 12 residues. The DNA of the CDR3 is TGTGCCAGCAGACTTTCTGGGAACGAGCAGTACTTC. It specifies CASRLSGNEQYF.

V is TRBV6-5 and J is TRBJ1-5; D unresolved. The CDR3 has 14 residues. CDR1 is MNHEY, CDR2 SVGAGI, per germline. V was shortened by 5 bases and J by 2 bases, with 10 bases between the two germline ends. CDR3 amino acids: CASSPFYGNQPQHF. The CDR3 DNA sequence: TGTGCCAGCAGTCCCTTTTACGGCAATCAGCCCCAGCATTTT.

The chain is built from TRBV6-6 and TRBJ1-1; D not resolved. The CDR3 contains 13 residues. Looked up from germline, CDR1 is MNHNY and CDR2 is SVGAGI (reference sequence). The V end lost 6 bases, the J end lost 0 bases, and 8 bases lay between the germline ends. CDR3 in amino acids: CASSQSLNTEAFF. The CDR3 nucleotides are TGTGCCAGCAGCCAGTCCTTGAACACTGAAGCTTTCTTT.

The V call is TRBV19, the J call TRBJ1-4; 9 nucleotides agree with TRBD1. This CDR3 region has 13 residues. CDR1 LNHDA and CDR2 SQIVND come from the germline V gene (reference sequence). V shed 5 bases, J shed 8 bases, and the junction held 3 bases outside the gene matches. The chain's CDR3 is CASSWDREEKLFF. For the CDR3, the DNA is TGTGCCAGTAGTTGGGACAGGGAGGAAAAACTGTTTTTT.

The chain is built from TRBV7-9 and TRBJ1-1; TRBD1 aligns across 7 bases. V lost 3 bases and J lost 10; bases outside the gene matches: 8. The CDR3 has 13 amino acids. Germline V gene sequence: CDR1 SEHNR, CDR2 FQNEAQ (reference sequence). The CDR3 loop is CASSFETGTRAFF. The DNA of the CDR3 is TGTGCCAGCAGCTTCGAGACAGGGACGAGAGCTTTCTTT. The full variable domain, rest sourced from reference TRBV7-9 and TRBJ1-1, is DTGVSQNPRHKITKRGQNVTFRCDPISEHNRLYWYRQTLGQGPEFLTYFQNEAQLEKSRLLSDRFSAERPKGSFSTLEIQRTEQGDSAMYLCASSFETGTRAFFGQGTRLTVV.

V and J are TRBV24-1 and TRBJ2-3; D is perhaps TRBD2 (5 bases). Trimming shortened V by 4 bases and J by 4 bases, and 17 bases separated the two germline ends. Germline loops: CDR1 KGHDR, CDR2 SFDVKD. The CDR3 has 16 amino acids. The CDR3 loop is CATSDPISGGPDTQYF. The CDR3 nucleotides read TGTGCCACCAGTGACCCCATCTCAGGAGGACCAGATACGCAGTATTTT.

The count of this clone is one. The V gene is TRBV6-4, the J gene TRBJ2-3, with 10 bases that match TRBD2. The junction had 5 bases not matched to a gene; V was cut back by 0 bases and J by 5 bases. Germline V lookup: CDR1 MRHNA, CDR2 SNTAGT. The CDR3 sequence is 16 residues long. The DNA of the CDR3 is TGTGCCAGCAGTGACTCGGCTAGCGGGAGTATAGATACGCAGTATTTT. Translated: CASSDSASGSIDTQYF.

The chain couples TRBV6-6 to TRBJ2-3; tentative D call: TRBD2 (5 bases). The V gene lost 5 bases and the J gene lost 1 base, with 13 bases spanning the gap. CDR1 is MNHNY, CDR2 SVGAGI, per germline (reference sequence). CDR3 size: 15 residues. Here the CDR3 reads CASSPRGSGTDTQYF. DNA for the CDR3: TGTGCCAGCAGTCCTCGGGGTAGCGGCACAGATACGCAGTATTTT.

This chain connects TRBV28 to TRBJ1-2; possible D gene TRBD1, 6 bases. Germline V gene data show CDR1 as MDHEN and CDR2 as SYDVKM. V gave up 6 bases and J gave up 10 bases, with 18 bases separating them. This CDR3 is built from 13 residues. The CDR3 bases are TGTGCCAGCAGCTCTGGGACCACAGGGTACTACACCTTC. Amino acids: CASSSGTTGYYTF.

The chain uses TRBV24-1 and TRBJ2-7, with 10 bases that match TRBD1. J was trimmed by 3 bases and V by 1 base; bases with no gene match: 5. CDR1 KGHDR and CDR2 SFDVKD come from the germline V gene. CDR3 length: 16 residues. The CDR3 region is CATSDFSGTGVYEQYF. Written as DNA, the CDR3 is TGTGCCACCAGTGATTTCTCCGGGACAGGGGTCTACGAGCAGTACTTC.

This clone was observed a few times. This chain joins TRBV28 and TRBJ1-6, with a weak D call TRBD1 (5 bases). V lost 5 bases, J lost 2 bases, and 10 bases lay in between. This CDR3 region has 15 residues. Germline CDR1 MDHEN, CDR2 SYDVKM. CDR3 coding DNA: TGTGCCAGCAGTGAGGTGGGGGCCTATAATTCACCCCTCCACTTT. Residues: CASSEVGAYNSPLHF. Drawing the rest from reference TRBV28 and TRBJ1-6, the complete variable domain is DVKVTQSSRYLVKRTGEKVFLECVQDMDHENMFWYRQDPGLGLRLIYFSYDVKMKEKGDIPEGYSVSREKKERFSLILESASTNQTSMYLCASSEVGAYNSPLHFGNGTRLTVT.

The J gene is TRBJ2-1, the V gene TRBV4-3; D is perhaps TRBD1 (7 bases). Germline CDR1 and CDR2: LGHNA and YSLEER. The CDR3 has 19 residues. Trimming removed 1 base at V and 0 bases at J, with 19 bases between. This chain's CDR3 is CASSQGPGGSSTSYNEQFF. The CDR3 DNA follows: TGCGCCAGCAGCCAAGGCCCAGGGGGGAGCTCGACCTCCTACAATGAGCAGTTCTTC.

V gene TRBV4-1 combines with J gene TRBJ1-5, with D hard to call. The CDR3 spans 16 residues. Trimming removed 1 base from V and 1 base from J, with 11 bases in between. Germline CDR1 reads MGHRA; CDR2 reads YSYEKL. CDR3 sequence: CASSQGGNPSNQPQHF. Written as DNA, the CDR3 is TGCGCCAGCAGCCAAGGGGGTAATCCCAGCAATCAGCCCCAGCATTTT.

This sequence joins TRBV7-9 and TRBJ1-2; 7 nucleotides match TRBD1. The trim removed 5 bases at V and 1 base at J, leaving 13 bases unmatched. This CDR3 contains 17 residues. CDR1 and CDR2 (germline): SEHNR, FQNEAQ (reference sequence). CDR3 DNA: TGTGCCAGCAGCCCAGGGGGAGAAATTTTGGTTAACTATGGCTACACCTTC. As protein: CASSPGGEILVNYGYTF.

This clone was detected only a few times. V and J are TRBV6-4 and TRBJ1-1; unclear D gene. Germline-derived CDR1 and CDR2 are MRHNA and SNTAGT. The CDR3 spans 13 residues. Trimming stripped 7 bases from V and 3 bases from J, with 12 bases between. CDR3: CASKTTEDTEAFF. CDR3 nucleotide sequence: TGTGCCAGCAAAACGACCGAGGACACTGAAGCTTTCTTT.

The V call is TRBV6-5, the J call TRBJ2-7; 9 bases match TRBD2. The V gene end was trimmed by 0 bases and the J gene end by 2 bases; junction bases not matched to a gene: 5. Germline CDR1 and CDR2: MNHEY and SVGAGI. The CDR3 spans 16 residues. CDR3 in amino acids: CASSYSRASGAYEQYF. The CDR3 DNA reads TGTGCCAGCAGTTACTCGAGAGCTAGCGGGGCCTACGAGCAGTACTTC.

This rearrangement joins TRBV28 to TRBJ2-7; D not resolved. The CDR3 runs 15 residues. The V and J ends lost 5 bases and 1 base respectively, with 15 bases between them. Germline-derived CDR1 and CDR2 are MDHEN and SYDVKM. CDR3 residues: CASSHASSRSYEQYF. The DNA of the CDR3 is TGTGCCAGCAGTCACGCAAGCTCTAGGTCCTACGAGCAGTACTTC.